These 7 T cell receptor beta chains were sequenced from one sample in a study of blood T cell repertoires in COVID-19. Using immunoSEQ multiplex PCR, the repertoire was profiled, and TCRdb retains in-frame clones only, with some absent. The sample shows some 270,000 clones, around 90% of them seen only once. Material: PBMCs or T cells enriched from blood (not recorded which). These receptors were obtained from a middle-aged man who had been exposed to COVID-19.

The CDR3 DNA follows: TGTGCCAGCACCACACCAGGGGCCTACGAGCAGTACTTC. Amino acid sequence: CASTTPGAYEQYF. The chain combines TRBV5-5 with TRBJ2-7; a possible D gene is TRBD1 (6 bases). Germline CDR1 is SGHKS and CDR2 is YYEKEE (reference sequence). CDR3 length: 13 amino acids. Trimming took off 6 bases at V and 2 bases at J, with 12 bases between the two ends.

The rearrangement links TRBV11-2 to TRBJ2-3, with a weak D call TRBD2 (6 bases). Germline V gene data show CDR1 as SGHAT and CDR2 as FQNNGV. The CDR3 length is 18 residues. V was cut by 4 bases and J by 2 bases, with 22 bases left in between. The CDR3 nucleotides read TGTGCCAGCAGCTCGATAAACAGCGGGCCAGCTCCCACAGATACGCAGTATTTT. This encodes CASSSINSGPAPTDTQYF.

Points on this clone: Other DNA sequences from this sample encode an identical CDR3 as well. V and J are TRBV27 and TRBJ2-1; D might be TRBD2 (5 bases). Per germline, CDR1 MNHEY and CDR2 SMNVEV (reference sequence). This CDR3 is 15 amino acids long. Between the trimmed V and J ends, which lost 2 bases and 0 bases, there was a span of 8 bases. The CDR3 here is CASSLSGSSYNEQFF. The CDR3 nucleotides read TGTGCCAGCAGTTTAAGCGGTAGCTCCTACAATGAGCAGTTCTTC.

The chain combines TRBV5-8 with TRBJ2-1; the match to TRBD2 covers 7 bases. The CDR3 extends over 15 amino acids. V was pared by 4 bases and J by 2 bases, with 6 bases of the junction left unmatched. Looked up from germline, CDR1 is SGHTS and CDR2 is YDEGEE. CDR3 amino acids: CASSVLAATYNEQFF. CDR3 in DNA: TGTGCCAGCAGCGTGCTAGCGGCCACCTACAATGAGCAGTTCTTC.

The CDR3 is CASRLTHNSPLHF. The CDR3 bases are TGTGCCAGCAGACTAACCCATAATTCACCCCTCCACTTT. This chain connects TRBV2 to TRBJ1-6; no clear D gene. Germline V CDR1 and CDR2: SNHLY, FYNNEI. Trimming took off 6 bases at V and 5 bases at J, with 8 bases between the two ends. The CDR3 consists of 13 residues.

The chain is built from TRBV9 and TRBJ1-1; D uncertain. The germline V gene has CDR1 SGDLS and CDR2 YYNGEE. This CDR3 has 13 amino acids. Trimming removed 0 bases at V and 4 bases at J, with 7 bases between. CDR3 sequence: CASSVAGSTEAFF. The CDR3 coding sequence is TGTGCCAGCAGCGTAGCAGGCAGCACTGAAGCTTTCTTT.

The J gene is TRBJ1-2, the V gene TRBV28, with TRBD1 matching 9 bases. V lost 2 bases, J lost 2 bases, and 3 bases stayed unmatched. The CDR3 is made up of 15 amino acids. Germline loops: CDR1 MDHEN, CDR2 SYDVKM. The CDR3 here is CASSLITGGNYGYTF. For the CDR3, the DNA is TGTGCCAGCAGTTTAATCACAGGGGGCAACTATGGCTACACCTTC.